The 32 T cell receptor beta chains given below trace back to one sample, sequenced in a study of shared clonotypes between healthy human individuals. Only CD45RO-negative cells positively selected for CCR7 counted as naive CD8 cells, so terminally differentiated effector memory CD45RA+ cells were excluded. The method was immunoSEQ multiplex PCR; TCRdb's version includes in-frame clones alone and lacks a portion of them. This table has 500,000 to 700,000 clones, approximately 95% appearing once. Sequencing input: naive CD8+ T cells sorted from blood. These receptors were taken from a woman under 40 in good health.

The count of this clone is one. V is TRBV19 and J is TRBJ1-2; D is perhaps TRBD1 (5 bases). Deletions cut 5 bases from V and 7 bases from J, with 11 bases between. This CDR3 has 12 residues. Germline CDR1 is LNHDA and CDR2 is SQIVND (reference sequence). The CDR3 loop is CASSAGRSGYTF. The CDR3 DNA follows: TGTGCCAGTAGTGCGGGACGAAGTGGCTACACCTTC.

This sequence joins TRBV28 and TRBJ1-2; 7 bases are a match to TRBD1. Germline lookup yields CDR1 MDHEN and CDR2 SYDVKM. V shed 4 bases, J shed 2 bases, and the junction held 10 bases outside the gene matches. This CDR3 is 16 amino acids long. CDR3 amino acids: CASSSLDRDINYGYTF. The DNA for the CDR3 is TGTGCCAGCAGTTCCCTTGACAGGGACATAAACTATGGCTACACCTTC.

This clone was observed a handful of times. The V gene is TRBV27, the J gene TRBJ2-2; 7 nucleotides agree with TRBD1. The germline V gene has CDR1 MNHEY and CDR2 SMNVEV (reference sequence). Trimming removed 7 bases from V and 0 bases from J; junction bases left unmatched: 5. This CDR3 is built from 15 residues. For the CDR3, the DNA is TGTGCCAGCACCATCGGGACAGCGAACACCGGGGAGCTGTTTTTT. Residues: CASTIGTANTGELFF.

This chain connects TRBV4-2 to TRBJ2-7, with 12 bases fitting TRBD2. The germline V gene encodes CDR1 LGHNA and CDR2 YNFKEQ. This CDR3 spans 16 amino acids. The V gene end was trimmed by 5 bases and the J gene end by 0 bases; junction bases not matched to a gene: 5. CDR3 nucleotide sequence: TGTGCCAGCAGCGAACGGACTAGCGGGATCTCCTACGAGCAGTACTTC. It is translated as CASSERTSGISYEQYF.

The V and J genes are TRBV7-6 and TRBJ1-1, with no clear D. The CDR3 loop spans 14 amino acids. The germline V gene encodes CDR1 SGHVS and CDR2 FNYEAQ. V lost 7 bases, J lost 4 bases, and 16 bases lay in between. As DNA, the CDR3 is TGTGCCAGCAACCCCTATGGAGGGCCCACTGAAGCTTTCTTT. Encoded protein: CASNPYGGPTEAFF.

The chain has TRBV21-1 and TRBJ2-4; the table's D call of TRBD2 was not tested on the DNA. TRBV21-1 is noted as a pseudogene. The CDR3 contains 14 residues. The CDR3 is CASSFRDSVGIQYF. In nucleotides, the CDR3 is TGTGCCAGCAGCTTCCGGGACTCTGTAGGCATTCAGTACTTC.

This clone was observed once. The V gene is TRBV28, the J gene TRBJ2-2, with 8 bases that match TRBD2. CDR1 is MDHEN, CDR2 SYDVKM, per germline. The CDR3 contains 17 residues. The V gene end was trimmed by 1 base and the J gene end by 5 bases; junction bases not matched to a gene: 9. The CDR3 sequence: CASSLSTAGAETGELFF. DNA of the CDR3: TGTGCCAGCAGTTTATCCACAGCGGGGGCGGAAACCGGGGAGCTGTTTTTT.

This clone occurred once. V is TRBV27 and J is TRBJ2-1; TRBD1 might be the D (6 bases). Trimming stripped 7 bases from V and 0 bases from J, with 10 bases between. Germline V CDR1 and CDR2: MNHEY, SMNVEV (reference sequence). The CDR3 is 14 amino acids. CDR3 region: CASKDRSSYNEQFF. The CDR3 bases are TGTGCCAGCAAAGACAGGAGCTCCTACAATGAGCAGTTCTTC.

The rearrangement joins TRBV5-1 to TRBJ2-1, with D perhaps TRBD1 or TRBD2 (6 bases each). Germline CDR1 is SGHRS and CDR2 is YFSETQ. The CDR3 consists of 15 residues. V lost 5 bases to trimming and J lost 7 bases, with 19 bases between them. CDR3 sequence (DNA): TGCGCCAGCAGGGACACAGGAGGGACAATTAATGAGCAGTTCTTC. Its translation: CASRDTGGTINEQFF.

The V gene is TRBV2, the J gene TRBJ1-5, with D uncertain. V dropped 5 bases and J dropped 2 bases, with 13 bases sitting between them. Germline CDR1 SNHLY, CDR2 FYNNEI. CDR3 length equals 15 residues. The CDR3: CASSRWVVGNQPQHF. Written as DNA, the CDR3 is TGTGCCAGCAGTCGATGGGTTGTAGGCAATCAGCCCCAGCATTTT.

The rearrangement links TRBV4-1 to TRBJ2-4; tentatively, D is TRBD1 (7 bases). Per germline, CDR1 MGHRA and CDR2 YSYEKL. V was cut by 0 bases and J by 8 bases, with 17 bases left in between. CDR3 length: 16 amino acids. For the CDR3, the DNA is TGCGCCAGCAGCCAAGATGAAAACAGGGGCGGGGACATTCAGTACTTC. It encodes CASSQDENRGGDIQYF.

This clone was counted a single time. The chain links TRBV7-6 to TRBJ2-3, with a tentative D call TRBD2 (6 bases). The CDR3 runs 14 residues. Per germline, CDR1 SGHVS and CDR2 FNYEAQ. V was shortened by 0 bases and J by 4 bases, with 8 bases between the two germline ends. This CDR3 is CASSLAGGSDTQYF. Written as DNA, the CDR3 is TGTGCCAGCAGCTTAGCGGGGGGTTCAGATACGCAGTATTTT.

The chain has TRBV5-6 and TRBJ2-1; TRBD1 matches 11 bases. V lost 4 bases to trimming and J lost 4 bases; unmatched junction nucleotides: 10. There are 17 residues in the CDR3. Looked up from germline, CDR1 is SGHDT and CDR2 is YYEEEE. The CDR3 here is CASSPTPGQGEYNEQFF. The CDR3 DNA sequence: TGTGCCAGCAGCCCAACTCCGGGACAGGGGGAGTACAATGAGCAGTTCTTC. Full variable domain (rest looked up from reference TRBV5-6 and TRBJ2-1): DAGVTQSPTHLIKTRGQQVTLRCSPKSGHDTVSWYQQALGQGPQFIFQYYEEEERQRGNFPDRFSGHQFPNYSSELNVNALLLGDSALYLCASSPTPGQGEYNEQFFGPGTRLTVL.

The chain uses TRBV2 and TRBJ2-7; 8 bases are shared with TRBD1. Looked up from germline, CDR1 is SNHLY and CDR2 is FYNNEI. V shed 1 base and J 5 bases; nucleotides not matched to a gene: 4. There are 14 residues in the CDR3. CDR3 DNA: TGTGCCAGCAGTGAAGTGGACAGGGCCCACGAGCAGTACTTC. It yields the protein CASSEVDRAHEQYF. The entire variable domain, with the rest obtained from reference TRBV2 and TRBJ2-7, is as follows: EPEVTQTPSHQVTQMGQEVILRCVPISNHLYFYWYRQILGQKVEFLVSFYNNEISEKSEIFDDQFSVERPDGSNFTLKIRSTKLEDSAMYFCASSEVDRAHEQYFGPGTRLTVT.

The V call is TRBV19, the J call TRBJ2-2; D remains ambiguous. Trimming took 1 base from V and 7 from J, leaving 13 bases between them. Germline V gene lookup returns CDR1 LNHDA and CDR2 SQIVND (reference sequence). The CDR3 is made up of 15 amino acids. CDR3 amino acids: CASSIVTTVGGELFF. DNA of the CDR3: TGTGCCAGTAGTATAGTCACTACGGTGGGCGGGGAGCTGTTTTTT.

The CDR3 loop reads CASTRPGETQYF. The CDR3 DNA reads as TGTGCCAGCACCCGCCCTGGGGAGACCCAGTACTTC. The J gene is TRBJ2-5, the V gene TRBV7-9; no reliable D call. CDR3 length: 12 amino acids. V gave up 7 bases and J gave up 5 bases, with 11 bases separating them. In germline, CDR1 is SEHNR, CDR2 FQNEAQ (reference sequence).

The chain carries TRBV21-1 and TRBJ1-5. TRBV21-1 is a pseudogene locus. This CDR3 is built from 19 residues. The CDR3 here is CASSKQGARLAGGNQPQHF. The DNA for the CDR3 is TGTGCCAGCAGCAAACAGGGGGCGCGGTTAGCGGGAGGCAATCAGCCCCAGCATTTT.

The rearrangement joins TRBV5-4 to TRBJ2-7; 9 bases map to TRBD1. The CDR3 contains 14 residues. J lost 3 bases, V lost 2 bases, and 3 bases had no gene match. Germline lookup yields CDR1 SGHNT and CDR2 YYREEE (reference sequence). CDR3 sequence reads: CASSFTGQGYEQYF. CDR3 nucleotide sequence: TGTGCCAGCAGCTTTACGGGACAGGGCTACGAGCAGTACTTC.

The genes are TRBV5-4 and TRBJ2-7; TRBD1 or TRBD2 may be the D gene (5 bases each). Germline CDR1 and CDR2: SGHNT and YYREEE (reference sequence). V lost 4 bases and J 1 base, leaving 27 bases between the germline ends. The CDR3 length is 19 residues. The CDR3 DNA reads TGTGCCAGCAGCCCCCGAAGTCGGGGCGTGGGTCTAGGTTCCTACGAGCAGTACTTC. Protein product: CASSPRSRGVGLGSYEQYF.

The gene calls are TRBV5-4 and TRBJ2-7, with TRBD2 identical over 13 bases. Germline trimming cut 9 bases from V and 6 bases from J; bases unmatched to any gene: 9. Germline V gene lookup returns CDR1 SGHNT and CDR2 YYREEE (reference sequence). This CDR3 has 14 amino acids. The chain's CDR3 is CATSGTSGEVEQYF. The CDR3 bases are TGTGCCACCTCAGGGACTAGCGGGGAGGTCGAGCAGTACTTC.

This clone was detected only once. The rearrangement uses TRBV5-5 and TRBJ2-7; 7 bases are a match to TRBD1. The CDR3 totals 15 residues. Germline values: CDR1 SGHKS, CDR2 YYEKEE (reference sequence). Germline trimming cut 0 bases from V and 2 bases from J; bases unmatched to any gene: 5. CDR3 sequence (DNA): TGTGCCAGCAGCTTGGGGGACAGCCCGACCTACGAGCAGTACTTC. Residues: CASSLGDSPTYEQYF.

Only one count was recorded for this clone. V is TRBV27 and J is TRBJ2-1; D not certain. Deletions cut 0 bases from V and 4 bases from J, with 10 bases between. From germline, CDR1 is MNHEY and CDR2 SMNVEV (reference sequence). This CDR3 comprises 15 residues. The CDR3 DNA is TGTGCCAGCAGTTTATCGATCCCACCTTACAATGAGCAGTTCTTC. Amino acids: CASSLSIPPYNEQFF.

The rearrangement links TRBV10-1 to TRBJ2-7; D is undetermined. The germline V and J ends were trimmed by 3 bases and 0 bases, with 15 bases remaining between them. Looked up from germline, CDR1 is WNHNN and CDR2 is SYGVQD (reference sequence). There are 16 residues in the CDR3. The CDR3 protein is CASSDRLVDGSYEQYF. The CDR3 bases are TGCGCCAGCAGTGACAGGCTCGTGGACGGCTCCTACGAGCAGTACTTC.

The CDR3 bases are TGTGCCAGCAGCGAATCAGGGCGGGTTAATGAAAAACTGTTTTTT. Protein: CASSESGRVNEKLFF. The gene calls are TRBV9 and TRBJ1-4, with D tentatively TRBD1 (5 bases). The V gene lost 3 bases and the J gene lost 4 bases, with 13 bases spanning the gap. This CDR3 region has 15 residues. The germline V gene encodes CDR1 SGDLS and CDR2 YYNGEE.

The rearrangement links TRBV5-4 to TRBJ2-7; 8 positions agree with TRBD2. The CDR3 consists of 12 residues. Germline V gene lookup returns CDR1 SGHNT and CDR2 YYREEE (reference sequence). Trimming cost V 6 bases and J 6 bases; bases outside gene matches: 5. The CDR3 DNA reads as TGTGCCAGCACGGGACTAGACCGCGAGCAGTACTTC. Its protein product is CASTGLDREQYF. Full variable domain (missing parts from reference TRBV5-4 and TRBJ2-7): ETGVTQSPTHLIKTRGQQVTLRCSSQSGHNTVSWYQQALGQGPQFIFQYYREEENGRGNFPPRFSGLQFPNYSSELNVNALELDDSALYLCASTGLDREQYFGPGTRLTVT.

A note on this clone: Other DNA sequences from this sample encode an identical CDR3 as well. The CDR3 loop is CASSLGTSDYEQYF. CDR3 bases: TGTGCCAGCAGCTTAGGGACTAGCGATTACGAGCAGTACTTC. V and J are TRBV7-9 and TRBJ2-7, with TRBD2 matching over 9 bases. The J segment lost 4 bases and the V segment lost 1 base, leaving 2 bases of the junction unmatched. Germline CDR1 reads SEHNR; CDR2 reads FQNEAQ (reference sequence). The length of the CDR3 is 14 residues.

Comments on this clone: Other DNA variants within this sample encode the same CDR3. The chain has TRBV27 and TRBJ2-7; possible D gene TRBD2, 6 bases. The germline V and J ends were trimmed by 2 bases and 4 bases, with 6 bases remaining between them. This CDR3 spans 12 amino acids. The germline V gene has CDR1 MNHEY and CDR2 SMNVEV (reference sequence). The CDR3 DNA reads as TGTGCCAGCAGTTTAGGGGGGTACGAGCAGTACTTC. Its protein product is CASSLGGYEQYF.

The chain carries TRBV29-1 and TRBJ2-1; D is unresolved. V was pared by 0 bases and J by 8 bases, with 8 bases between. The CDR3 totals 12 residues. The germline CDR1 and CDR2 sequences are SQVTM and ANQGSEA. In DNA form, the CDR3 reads TGCAGCGTTGAAGATCTTATCCATGAGCAGTTCTTC. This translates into CSVEDLIHEQFF.

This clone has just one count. This CDR3 reads CASHPPGGRGTEAFF. The CDR3 coding sequence is TGTGCCAGCCACCCACCAGGGGGCCGTGGCACTGAAGCTTTCTTT. The chain links TRBV19 to TRBJ1-1; 8 nucleotides line up with TRBD1. CDR1 is LNHDA and CDR2 is SQIVND in the germline V gene (reference sequence). V shed 9 bases, J shed 4 bases, and the junction held 13 bases outside the gene matches. The CDR3 runs 15 residues. The entire variable domain, with the rest obtained from reference TRBV19 and TRBJ1-1, is as follows: DGGITQSPKYLFRKEGQNVTLSCEQNLNHDAMYWYRQDPGQGLRLIYYSQIVNDFQKGDIAEGYSVSREKKESFPLTVTSAQKNPTAFYLCASHPPGGRGTEAFFGQGTRLTVV.

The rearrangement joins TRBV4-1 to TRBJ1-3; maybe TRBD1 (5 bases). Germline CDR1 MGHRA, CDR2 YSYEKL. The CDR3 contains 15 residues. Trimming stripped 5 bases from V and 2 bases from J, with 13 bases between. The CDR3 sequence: CASSFRETAGNTIYF. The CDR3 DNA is TGCGCCAGCAGCTTCAGGGAAACAGCTGGAAACACCATATATTTT.

Written as DNA, the CDR3 is TGTGCCAGTAGTCTTCTAGCGGGAGCGGCCGGGGAGCTGTTTTTT. Encoded protein: CASSLLAGAAGELFF. The rearrangement uses TRBV19 and TRBJ2-2, with 10 bases identical to TRBD2. Trimming cost V 5 bases and J 6 bases; bases outside gene matches: 6. This CDR3 has 15 residues. From germline, CDR1 is LNHDA and CDR2 SQIVND (reference sequence).

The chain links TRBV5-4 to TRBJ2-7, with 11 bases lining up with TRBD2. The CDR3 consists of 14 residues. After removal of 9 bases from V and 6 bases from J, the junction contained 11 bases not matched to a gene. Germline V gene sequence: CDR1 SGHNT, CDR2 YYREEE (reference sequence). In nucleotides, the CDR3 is TGTGCCATCGGGAATAGCGGGAGGGGTAGCGAGCAGTACTTC. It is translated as CAIGNSGRGSEQYF. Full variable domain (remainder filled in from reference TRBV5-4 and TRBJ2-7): ETGVTQSPTHLIKTRGQQVTLRCSSQSGHNTVSWYQQALGQGPQFIFQYYREEENGRGNFPPRFSGLQFPNYSSELNVNALELDDSALYLCAIGNSGRGSEQYFGPGTRLTVT.